This entry lists 27 T cell receptor beta chains sequenced from one sample in a study of patients and donors after allogeneic stem cell transplantation. TCRdb independently ran MiXCR on the RT-PCR reads; one entry per CDR3 protein. Among about 87,000 distinct CDR3 sequences listed, 4% to 5% were seen once. Sequencing used blood, either unsorted or a sorted T cell fraction (not recorded which). Receptors were obtained from a human donor who was either an allogeneic HSCT recipient or a stem cell or donor lymphocyte infusion donor (not recorded which). It is not recorded whose cells these are; they may come from a transplant donor.

This clonotype was detected many times. This rearrangement joins TRBV2 to TRBJ2-2; the D is unclear. This CDR3 is built from 14 residues. Trimming pared 6 bases from V and 4 bases from J, leaving 12 bases between. CDR1 is SNHLY and CDR2 is FYNNEI in the germline V gene. This chain's CDR3 is CASRPRASTGELFF. The CDR3 DNA is TGTGCCAGCAGGCCCCGGGCTAGCACCGGGGAGCTGTTTTTT. Complete variable domain (other parts from reference TRBV2 and TRBJ2-2): EPEVTQTPSHQVTQMGQEVILRCVPISNHLYFYWYRQILGQKVEFLVSFYNNEISEKSEIFDDQFSVERPDGSNFTLKIRSTKLEDSAMYFCASRPRASTGELFFGEGSRLTVL.

This clonotype was detected many times. The chain is built from TRBV19 and TRBJ1-1; the match to TRBD1 covers 9 bases. After removal of 4 bases from V and 6 bases from J, the junction contained 6 bases not matched to a gene. Germline assignment: CDR1 LNHDA and CDR2 SQIVND (reference sequence). This CDR3 comprises 14 residues. The chain's CDR3 is CASSTQTGGAEAFF. For the CDR3, the DNA is TGTGCCAGTAGTACCCAGACAGGGGGAGCTGAAGCTTTCTTT.

This clonotype showed up many times. The chain couples TRBV20-1 to TRBJ2-7; a weak D match, TRBD2 (5 bases). The CDR3 loop spans 14 amino acids. CDR1 and CDR2 (germline): DFQATT, SNEGSKA (reference sequence). Trimming left V 6 bases short and J 4 bases short, with 19 bases between. The CDR3 region has the DNA TGCAGTGCGACTGCAGGCCGGGGTCGATACGAGCAGTACTTC. Residues: CSATAGRGRYEQYF.

This clonotype has ten or more counts. The gene calls are TRBV20-1 and TRBJ2-1; 10 nucleotides line up with TRBD1. V lost 1 base to trimming and J lost 7 bases; unmatched junction nucleotides: 7. Per the germline V gene, CDR1 is DFQATT and CDR2 is SNEGSKA (reference sequence). The CDR3 runs 15 residues. The CDR3 bases are TGCAGTGCTAGAGGACAGGGGGCAAGGTTGAATGAGCAGTTCTTC. It encodes CSARGQGARLNEQFF.

This clonotype was detected ten times or more. J is TRBJ2-3 and V is TRBV6-1; 14 positions agree with TRBD2. The CDR3 runs to 16 residues. CDR1 MNHNS and CDR2 SASEGT come from the germline V gene. The trim removed 4 bases at V and 4 bases at J, leaving 4 bases unmatched. Written as DNA, the CDR3 is TGTGCCAGCAGTGGAGGACTAGCGGGAGGTGCAGATACGCAGTATTTT. Its translation: CASSGGLAGGADTQYF.

This clonotype was recorded a few times. This chain links TRBV20-1 with TRBJ2-7; possibly TRBD2 for D (6 bases). The germline gives CDR1 DFQATT, CDR2 SNEGSKA (reference sequence). Trimming removed 5 bases from V and 6 bases from J, with 11 bases in between. The CDR3 consists of 11 residues. DNA for the CDR3: TGCAGTGCTCGGGACTTTCCCGAGCAGTACTTC. Protein: CSARDFPEQYF.

This clonotype was found many times. CDR3: CATSSSLVMNTEAFF. The CDR3 nucleotides read TGTGCCACCAGCAGTAGTCTGGTCATGAACACTGAAGCTTTCTTT. The V gene is TRBV15, the J gene TRBJ1-1; no definite D call. This CDR3 has 15 amino acids. The germline V gene encodes CDR1 LNHNV and CDR2 YYDKDF (reference sequence). Trimming left V 3 bases short and J 0 bases short, with 11 bases between.

This clonotype appeared many times. V gene TRBV6-1 combines with J gene TRBJ1-1; no reliable D call. Germline loops: CDR1 MNHNS, CDR2 SASEGT. Trimming pared 8 bases from V and 4 bases from J, leaving 14 bases between. The CDR3 is 13 residues long. CDR3 bases: TGTGCCAGCCAAAGACCCGACACCACTGAAGCTTTCTTT. Translating gives CASQRPDTTEAFF.

In its sample, this clonotype was seen many times. The chain has TRBV5-5 and TRBJ1-6, with D possibly matching TRBD1 (6 bases). V lost 4 bases and J lost 0, with 11 bases in between. Germline-derived CDR1 and CDR2 are SGHKS and YYEKEE (reference sequence). This CDR3 spans 16 amino acids. CDR3 residues: CASSAEGGSYNSPLHF. The CDR3 DNA reads as TGTGCCAGCAGCGCGGAGGGGGGCTCCTATAATTCACCCCTCCACTTT.

This clonotype was observed many times. The chain combines TRBV3-1 with TRBJ1-2; the D is unclear. This CDR3 region has 15 residues. Germline loops: CDR1 LGHDT, CDR2 YNNKEL (reference sequence). V was clipped by 0 bases and J by 8 bases, with 16 bases between them. CDR3 nucleotides: TGTGCCAGCAGCCAAGATGAACGGCCTCTGGGGGGCTACACCTTC. Its protein product is CASSQDERPLGGYTF.

This clonotype was found many times. The rearrangement uses TRBV4-1 and TRBJ2-1, with D possibly being TRBD2 (7 bases). V dropped 1 base and J dropped 5 bases, with 15 bases sitting between them. The CDR3 covers 16 residues. CDR1 and CDR2 (germline): MGHRA, YSYEKL. DNA for the CDR3: TGCGCCAGCAGCCAAGGGGGGCGGGGGAGACACAATGAGCAGTTCTTC. This translates into CASSQGGRGRHNEQFF.

This clonotype has at least ten counts. This sequence joins TRBV2 and TRBJ2-7; D ambiguous. Germline loops: CDR1 SNHLY, CDR2 FYNNEI. Trimming removed 9 bases at V and 7 bases at J, with 25 bases between. The length of the CDR3 is 15 residues. The CDR3: CASVVWKTISEEQYF. The CDR3 DNA reads TGTGCCAGTGTCGTATGGAAGACCATAAGCGAAGAGCAGTACTTC.

This clonotype was counted ten times or more. The rearrangement joins TRBV20-1 to TRBJ2-5, with 8 bases matching TRBD2. V dropped 3 bases and J dropped 4; count of bases not matched to a gene: 4. The CDR3 has 13 residues. Germline CDR1 is DFQATT and CDR2 is SNEGSKA (reference sequence). The CDR3 loop reads CSASGGGVETQYF. The CDR3 nucleotides are TGCAGTGCTAGCGGGGGGGGTGTAGAGACCCAGTACTTC.

This clonotype has at least ten counts. The rearrangement joins TRBV6-1 to TRBJ2-2, with a tentative D call TRBD1 (6 bases). Trimming removed 6 bases from V and 4 bases from J, with 9 bases in between. From germline, CDR1 is MNHNS and CDR2 SASEGT. The CDR3 loop spans 13 amino acids. As DNA, the CDR3 is TGTGCCAGCAGCTTGACAGGCACCGGGGAGCTGTTTTTT. It encodes CASSLTGTGELFF.

This clonotype showed up many times. The chain links TRBV27 to TRBJ2-5; unclear D gene. V lost 2 bases, J lost 1 base, and 8 bases lay in between. Germline CDR1 MNHEY, CDR2 SMNVEV (reference sequence). This CDR3 contains 14 residues. The CDR3 nucleotides are TGTGCCAGCAGTTTACTGCGAGGCCAAGAGACCCAGTACTTC. Translating it yields CASSLLRGQETQYF.

The sample holds a few counts of this clonotype. This chain uses TRBV15 with TRBJ2-1; 8 bases are shared with TRBD2. The CDR3 is made up of 15 amino acids. Germline values: CDR1 LNHNV, CDR2 YYDKDF (reference sequence). The V segment lost 0 bases and the J segment 9 bases; nucleotides outside the gene matches: 7. The CDR3 DNA reads TGTGCCACCAGCAGAGATCGGGCTAGCGGGCTTGAGCAGTTCTTC. The encoded protein is CATSRDRASGLEQFF.

This clonotype was counted many times. V is TRBV20-1 and J is TRBJ2-3; 7 bases are shared with TRBD2. This CDR3 has 16 amino acids. CDR1 is DFQATT and CDR2 is SNEGSKA in the germline V gene (reference sequence). The V segment lost 2 bases and the J segment 6 bases; nucleotides outside the gene matches: 14. CDR3 DNA sequence: TGCAGTGCTAGACACCCTAGCGGAGGATTTAGGGATACGCAGTATTTT. This gives the protein CSARHPSGGFRDTQYF.

This clonotype was recorded at least ten times. The CDR3 nucleotides read TGTGCCAGCAGCCGTTCCCACCCGGGTGGATGGAGAACCACTGGCTACACCTTC. Translating gives CASSRSHPGGWRTTGYTF. The J gene is TRBJ1-2, the V gene TRBV14; no definite D call. V was cut by 4 bases and J by 7 bases, with 28 bases left in between. Germline V gene lookup returns CDR1 SGHDN and CDR2 FVKESK. The CDR3 consists of 18 residues.

The V gene is TRBV7-9, the J gene TRBJ1-2; D unresolved. CDR1 SEHNR and CDR2 FQNEAQ come from the germline V gene (reference sequence). V was shortened by 4 bases and J by 4 bases, with 10 bases between the two germline ends. CDR3 length: 13 amino acids. The CDR3 DNA follows: TGTGCCAGCAGCTCTTTGGCAGCCTATGGCTACACCTTC. Its protein is CASSSLAAYGYTF. Drawing the rest from reference TRBV7-9 and TRBJ1-2, the complete variable domain is DTGVSQNPRHKITKRGQNVTFRCDPISEHNRLYWYRQTLGQGPEFLTYFQNEAQLEKSRLLSDRFSAERPKGSFSTLEIQRTEQGDSAMYLCASSSLAAYGYTFGSGTRLTVV.

This clonotype showed up many times. The CDR3 DNA reads as TGTGCCAGCATCTCTCACGATCCTGGGGCCAACGTCCTGACTTTC. It translates to CASISHDPGANVLTF. This chain connects TRBV6-1 to TRBJ2-6; D is unresolved. Trimming pared 7 bases from V and 2 bases from J, leaving 12 bases between. The CDR3 has 15 residues. Germline values: CDR1 MNHNS, CDR2 SASEGT.

The chain couples TRBV7-8 to TRBJ2-7; D is unresolved. The CDR3 runs 13 residues. V was clipped by 3 bases and J by 3 bases, with 9 bases between them. Germline assignment: CDR1 SGHVS and CDR2 FQNEAQ. The DNA of the CDR3 is TGTGCCAGCAGCTTCCGTTCCGACTACGAGCAGTACTTC. Translated: CASSFRSDYEQYF.

At least ten counts were recorded for this clonotype. This chain connects TRBV20-1 to TRBJ2-5; a weak D match, TRBD1 (6 bases). The germline V gene encodes CDR1 DFQATT and CDR2 SNEGSKA (reference sequence). The V and J ends lost 5 bases and 1 base respectively, with 14 bases between them. The CDR3 runs to 14 residues. The CDR3 loop reads CSAYTGPPQETQYF. Here the CDR3 DNA reads TGCAGTGCTTACACAGGGCCTCCCCAAGAGACCCAGTACTTC.

J is TRBJ2-5 and V is TRBV4-2; the D is unclear. The CDR3 has 14 residues. Germline V gives CDR1 LGHNA, CDR2 YNFKEQ. The ends were cut back, 4 bases at V and 0 bases at J, with 9 bases in the middle. The chain's CDR3 is CASSPEIYQETQYF. The CDR3 DNA follows: TGTGCCAGCAGCCCCGAGATTTACCAAGAGACCCAGTACTTC.

There are many counts of this clonotype. This chain uses TRBV7-6 with TRBJ2-5, with D unclear. The CDR3 consists of 14 residues. V lost 4 bases and J lost 3, with 12 bases in between. Germline V CDR1 and CDR2: SGHVS, FNYEAQ. The CDR3 DNA reads as TGTGCCAGCAGCTATAGCCCCACGGAAGAGACCCAGTACTTC. Its protein product is CASSYSPTEETQYF.

This clonotype came up many times. The rearrangement links TRBV20-1 to TRBJ2-3; weak D call: TRBD1 (6 bases). The V end lost 6 bases, the J end lost 6 bases, and 16 bases lay between the germline ends. The germline CDR1 and CDR2 sequences are DFQATT and SNEGSKA (reference sequence). The CDR3 runs to 13 residues. CDR3 nucleotides: TGCAGTGCGGGGGAAGGGACACTGGATACGCAGTATTTT. Translation gives CSAGEGTLDTQYF.

In its sample, this clonotype was seen a few times. The CDR3 sequence is CASSLESGTSSAQYF. CDR3 coding DNA: TGTGCCAGCAGCTTAGAATCAGGGACCTCCTCGGCCCAGTACTTC. V gene TRBV11-2 combines with J gene TRBJ2-5; either TRBD1 or TRBD2 may supply D (5 bases each). The V end lost 0 bases, the J end lost 9 bases, and 17 bases lay between the germline ends. In germline, CDR1 is SGHAT, CDR2 FQNNGV. The CDR3 covers 15 residues.

The chain carries TRBV2 and TRBJ1-2; D remains ambiguous. Trimming shortened V by 1 base and J by 3 bases, and 9 bases separated the two germline ends. CDR1 and CDR2 (germline): SNHLY, FYNNEI. The CDR3 length is 14 residues. The CDR3 region has the DNA TGTGCCAGCAGTGAAGAAGCGAGTTACTATGGCTACACCTTC. This sequence encodes CASSEEASYYGYTF.